Below, 22 T cell receptor beta chains from the same sample are listed, as sequenced in a study of chemoradiotherapy in HPV16-positive cancers. Method: immunoSEQ multiplex PCR; TCRdb's copy keeps in-frame clones and lacks some. The sample yields about 10,000 clones, approximately 70% seen once. Specimen collection occurred from a patient who underwent chemoradiotherapy. All receptors derive from a human donor with HPV-associated anogenital cancer.

The chain uses TRBV18 and TRBJ2-4, with a tentative D call TRBD1 (7 bases). In germline, CDR1 is KGHSH, CDR2 LQKENI. The CDR3 length is 15 residues. V dropped 1 base and J dropped 6 bases, with 13 bases sitting between them. The chain's CDR3 is CASSPLGQGGNIQYF. CDR3 nucleotides: TGTGCCAGCTCACCACTCGGCCAGGGGGGAAACATTCAGTACTTC.

This clone was detected a few times. The V call is TRBV9, the J call TRBJ2-1; D call uncertain. Deletions cut 2 bases from V and 1 base from J, with 10 bases between. The CDR3 length is 15 residues. Germline V gives CDR1 SGDLS, CDR2 YYNGEE. The chain's CDR3 is CASSVSLSSYNEQFF. The CDR3 DNA is TGTGCCAGCAGCGTCTCCCTTAGTTCCTACAATGAGCAGTTCTTC.

This chain uses TRBV5-1 with TRBJ2-3, with TRBD1 as a possible D gene (6 bases). V was shortened by 3 bases and J by 0 bases, with 8 bases between the two germline ends. CDR1 and CDR2 from the germline V gene are SGHRS and YFSETQ. The CDR3 has 14 amino acids. The CDR3 protein is CASSSTGSTDTQYF. In DNA, the CDR3 is TGCGCCAGCAGCTCCACAGGGAGCACAGATACGCAGTATTTT. Full variable domain (missing parts from reference TRBV5-1 and TRBJ2-3): KAGVTQTPRYLIKTRGQQVTLSCSPISGHRSVSWYQQTPGQGLQFLFEYFSETQRNKGNFPGRFSGRQFSNSRSEMNVSTLELGDSALYLCASSSTGSTDTQYFGPGTRLTVL.

The V call is TRBV4-1, the J call TRBJ2-1; TRBD1 agrees at 9 bases. Germline values: CDR1 MGHRA, CDR2 YSYEKL. This CDR3 comprises 17 residues. The V gene end was trimmed by 2 bases and the J gene end by 4 bases; junction bases not matched to a gene: 9. The CDR3 region has the DNA TGCGCCAGCAGCCAACTATTCCGGGGGACAGGGTACAATGAGCAGTTCTTC. It specifies CASSQLFRGTGYNEQFF.

This chain connects TRBV2 to TRBJ2-1; 10 nucleotides match TRBD2. Germline CDR1 SNHLY, CDR2 FYNNEI. The CDR3 loop spans 15 amino acids. The V gene end was trimmed by 2 bases and the J gene end by 6 bases; junction bases not matched to a gene: 4. The CDR3, as DNA: TGTGCCAGCAGTGAACGGGCTAGCGGGGGCAATGAGCAGTTCTTC. Its protein product is CASSERASGGNEQFF.

V usage is TRBV5-1 and J usage is TRBJ2-2; no clear D. CDR1 SGHRS and CDR2 YFSETQ come from the germline V gene. V was trimmed by 3 bases and J by 4 bases, leaving 13 bases between them. The CDR3 contains 15 residues. The CDR3 DNA reads as TGCGCCAGCAGCTCCTTAGGCGAGTCCACCGGGGAGCTGTTTTTT. Translation: CASSSLGESTGELFF.

V gene TRBV6-1 combines with J gene TRBJ1-2, with D perhaps TRBD1 (6 bases). This CDR3 comprises 15 residues. The V gene lost 4 bases and the J gene lost 4 bases, with 16 bases spanning the gap. Per the germline V gene, CDR1 is MNHNS and CDR2 is SASEGT. Written as DNA, the CDR3 is TGTGCCAGCAGTGGCTCTGAGGGGGGTCTCTATGGCTACACCTTC. Protein sequence: CASSGSEGGLYGYTF.

The chain joins TRBV7-8 to TRBJ2-1; 9 positions match TRBD1. V dropped 7 bases and J dropped 3; count of bases not matched to a gene: 4. Germline V CDR1 and CDR2: SGHVS, FQNEAQ. CDR3 length: 14 amino acids. CDR3 sequence (DNA): TGTGCCAGCATCATGACAGGGGGCTACAATGAGCAGTTCTTC. Its protein product is CASIMTGGYNEQFF. The complete variable domain, with remaining parts taken from reference TRBV7-8 and TRBJ2-1, reads GAGVSQSPRYKVAKRGQDVALRCDPISGHVSLFWYQQALGQGPEFLTYFQNEAQLDKSGLPSDRFFAERPEGSVSTLKIQRTQQEDSAVYLCASIMTGGYNEQFFGPGTRLTVL.

V gene TRBV18 combines with J gene TRBJ2-3, with unresolved D. V lost 6 bases, J lost 2 bases, and 3 bases lay in between. The CDR3 loop spans 11 amino acids. Germline CDR1 and CDR2: KGHSH and LQKENI. The CDR3, as DNA: TGTGCCAGCTCTTACACAGATACGCAGTATTTT. Translated: CASSYTDTQYF.

The chain uses TRBV28 and TRBJ2-7, with TRBD2 identical over 9 bases. The CDR3 is made up of 15 amino acids. The germline gives CDR1 MDHEN, CDR2 SYDVKM. With V trimmed by 5 bases and J by 5 bases, 10 bases remained unmatched. The CDR3 here is CASSHYGLASHEQYF. CDR3 nucleotides: TGTGCCAGCAGTCACTACGGACTAGCGAGCCACGAGCAGTACTTC.

This clone occurred once. The CDR3 DNA reads TGTGCAGGGGCGGGGTGGAACGACAATGAGCAGTTCTTC. It encodes CAGAGWNDNEQFF. The rearrangement links TRBV27 to TRBJ2-1, with TRBD2 as a possible D gene (6 bases). This CDR3 comprises 13 residues. Germline CDR1 MNHEY, CDR2 SMNVEV (reference sequence).

The rearrangement joins TRBV9 to TRBJ2-2, with D possibly TRBD1 on 5 matching bases. Trimming shortened V by 8 bases and J by 0 bases, and 17 bases separated the two germline ends. The germline gives CDR1 SGDLS, CDR2 YYNGEE. The CDR3 runs 16 residues. The CDR3 reads CARKTQGMANTGELFF. In DNA form, the CDR3 reads TGTGCCAGGAAGACGCAGGGAATGGCGAACACCGGGGAGCTGTTTTTT.

In DNA form, the CDR3 reads TGTGCCAGCAGGGAAACAGGGAACACTGAAGCTTTCTTT. Translated: CASRETGNTEAFF. This sequence joins TRBV25-1 and TRBJ1-1, with D tentatively TRBD1 (5 bases). Germline CDR1 is MGHDK and CDR2 is SYGVNS. The CDR3 is 13 amino acids. The V end was cut by 6 bases, the J end by 1 base, with 9 bases between.

This chain joins TRBV2 and TRBJ2-7; 7 bases map to TRBD1. Per the germline V gene, CDR1 is SNHLY and CDR2 is FYNNEI. J lost 2 bases, V lost 11 bases, and 6 bases had no gene match. This CDR3 region has 12 residues. The CDR3 spells CAGDRLTYEQYF. The DNA for the CDR3 is TGTGCCGGGGACAGACTCACCTACGAGCAGTACTTC.

The CDR3 spells CASSQGLLAGDQPQHF. Here the CDR3 DNA reads TGCGCCAGCAGCCAAGGGTTGTTGGCCGGGGATCAGCCCCAGCATTTT. The rearrangement joins TRBV4-1 to TRBJ1-5; D remains unclear. This CDR3 is built from 16 residues. The V gene lost 1 base and the J gene lost 5 bases, with 15 bases spanning the gap. Germline V lookup: CDR1 MGHRA, CDR2 YSYEKL.

This sequence joins TRBV19 and TRBJ2-1; D is ambiguous. The germline V gene has CDR1 LNHDA and CDR2 SQIVND (reference sequence). The CDR3 contains 15 residues. Trimming shortened V by 5 bases and J by 0 bases, and 11 bases separated the two germline ends. The CDR3 coding sequence is TGTGCCAGTAGTCGGGCTTCGAGCTCCTACAATGAGCAGTTCTTC. This encodes CASSRASSSYNEQFF.

This clone has a single count. The gene calls are TRBV11-2 and TRBJ2-3; D ambiguous. This CDR3 has 14 residues. Trimming took 3 bases from V and 3 from J, leaving 10 bases between them. Germline lookup yields CDR1 SGHAT and CDR2 FQNNGV. The CDR3 loop is CASSFKGQTDTQYF. The CDR3 bases are TGTGCCAGCAGCTTTAAGGGTCAGACAGATACGCAGTATTTT. The whole variable domain, filled in from reference TRBV11-2 and TRBJ2-3, reads EAGVAQSPRYKIIEKRQSVAFWCNPISGHATLYWYQQILGQGPKLLIQFQNNGVVDDSQLPKDRFSAERLKGVDSTLKIQPAKLEDSAVYLCASSFKGQTDTQYFGPGTRLTVL.

This clone appeared once. The genes are TRBV30 and TRBJ2-7; 7 bases align to TRBD2. V lost 4 bases, J lost 5 bases, and 8 bases stayed unmatched. The CDR3 extends over 13 amino acids. Germline values: CDR1 GTSNPN, CDR2 SVGIG (reference sequence). The CDR3 is CAWTPMGGNEQYF. CDR3 bases: TGTGCCTGGACCCCAATGGGGGGGAACGAGCAGTACTTC.

This rearrangement joins TRBV28 to TRBJ1-1; D unresolved. The CDR3 is 9 residues long. Trimming cost V 8 bases and J 10 bases, with 8 bases left between them. Germline CDR1 is MDHEN and CDR2 is SYDVKM. For the CDR3, the DNA is TGTGCCAGCGGGCCGCGAGCTTTCTTT. It yields the protein CASGPRAFF.

The table lists this clone with a count of one. The rearrangement links TRBV5-1 to TRBJ2-7, with unresolved D. With 0 bases removed from V and 2 bases from J, the gap between germline ends came to 9 bases. Germline V gene data show CDR1 as SGHRS and CDR2 as YFSETQ. CDR3 length equals 14 residues. DNA of the CDR3: TGCGCCAGCAGCTTGGAACCCAGCACCTACGAGCAGTACTTC. This sequence encodes CASSLEPSTYEQYF.

CDR3 loop: CASTRRGLSYNEQFF. DNA of the CDR3: TGTGCCAGCACGCGTCGAGGGTTATCCTACAATGAGCAGTTCTTC. The rearrangement links TRBV7-9 to TRBJ2-1; D might be TRBD2 (5 bases). CDR3 length: 15 amino acids. V dropped 7 bases and J dropped 1 base, with 14 bases sitting between them. Germline V gene lookup returns CDR1 SEHNR and CDR2 FQNEAQ (reference sequence).

This clone appeared a few times. The chain is built from TRBV27 and TRBJ2-7; 9 nucleotides align to TRBD2. The CDR3 spans 15 residues. V lost 4 bases and J lost 4; bases outside the gene matches: 8. Germline CDR1 is MNHEY and CDR2 is SMNVEV (reference sequence). CDR3 region: CASSWFGRGGYEQYF. The CDR3 DNA is TGTGCCAGCAGTTGGTTCGGGCGGGGGGGTTACGAGCAGTACTTC.